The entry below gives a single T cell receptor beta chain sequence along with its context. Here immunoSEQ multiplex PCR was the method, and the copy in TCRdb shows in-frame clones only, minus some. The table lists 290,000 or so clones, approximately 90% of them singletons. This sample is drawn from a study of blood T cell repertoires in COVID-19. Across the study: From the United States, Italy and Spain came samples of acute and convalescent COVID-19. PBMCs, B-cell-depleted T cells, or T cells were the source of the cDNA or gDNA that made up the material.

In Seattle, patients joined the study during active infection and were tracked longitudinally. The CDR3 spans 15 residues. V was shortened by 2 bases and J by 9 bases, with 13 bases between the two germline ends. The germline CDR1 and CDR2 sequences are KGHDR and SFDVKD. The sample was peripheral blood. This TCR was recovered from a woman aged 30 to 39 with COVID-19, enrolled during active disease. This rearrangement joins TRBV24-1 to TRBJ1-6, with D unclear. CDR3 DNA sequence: TGTGCCACCAGTGATTCGAGCTTTGGCGGTTCACCCCTCCACTTT. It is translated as CATSDSSFGGSPLHF.